These T cell receptor beta chains were read from a single sample in a study of blood T cell repertoires in COVID-19. The table came from immunoSEQ multiplex PCR; TCRdb's copy has only in-frame clones and leaves some out. The table shows a few hundred thousand clones, with 82% occurring only once. The sample was peripheral blood. The receptors originated from a woman aged 18-29 years with acute or convalescent COVID-19. Both conserved end residues are trimmed from each CDR3. Size is stated for part of the rows, as once, few or many counts, or as a class when the clone is expanded.

ASSPGQLTDTQY,TRBV7-9,.
ASNSGEVDTQY,TRBV6-5,.
ASSPRLVDSYEQY,TRBV18,.
ASSFTPGDTQY,TRBV12-3/TRBV12-4,.
ASSLGGSYNSPLH,TRBV5-1,.
ASSYDSRLRGRISYEQY,TRBV6-2/TRBV6-3,.
ASSPSTARISLGAF,TRBV5-1,.
AISDPGQRNQPQH,TRBV10-3,.
ASSLDHGGEANYGYT,TRBV11-3,.
ASSLGQVETQY,TRBV7-6,.
ATSSFLAGVMGETQY,TRBV15,.
ASSLDRRAF,TRBV12-3/TRBV12-4,.
ASSEDRDNSPLH,TRBV6-4,few
ASSPTGYEQY,TRBV6-6,.
ASSRGGTTYNEQF,TRBV5-1,.
ASSPGLADYEQY,TRBV4-3,.
ASRDRTNYGYT,TRBV6-5,.
ASSQEGTGFGEKLF,TRBV3-1/TRBV3-2,.
ASTGQGALRLYNSPLH,TRBV21-1,.
ASSPFGTDTQY,TRBV27,.
ASSSGLAAPYEQY,TRBV9,.
ASSISTGGGYGYT,TRBV7-9,.
ASSLYGSSGNTIY,TRBV5-1,.